These 16 T cell receptor beta chains originate from one sample sequenced in a study of graft-versus-host responses after intestinal transplantation. Sequenced by immunoSEQ multiplex PCR; TCRdb stores in-frame clones only, minus some. This sample has approximately 70,000 clones, with over 85% found just once. The sample was bone marrow, taken roughly 110 weeks after intestinal transplantation. These receptors were collected from a human patient who received an intestinal transplant, so some T cells may come from the graft donor.

The J gene is TRBJ2-3, the V gene TRBV9; no clear D. This CDR3 is built from 14 residues. Looked up from germline, CDR1 is SGDLS and CDR2 is YYNGEE. V was shortened by 4 bases and J by 3 bases, with 12 bases between the two germline ends. The CDR3 bases are TGTGCCAGCAGCCCACCTTCTACAACAGATACGCAGTATTTT. It codes for CASSPPSTTDTQYF.

V gene TRBV9 combines with J gene TRBJ2-3, with 7 positions matching TRBD2. This CDR3 is 17 amino acids long. With 0 bases clipped from V and 1 base from J, the junction kept 8 bases outside the gene matches. CDR1 is SGDLS, CDR2 YYNGEE, per germline. The DNA for the CDR3 is TGTGCCAGCAGCGTAGCTGATTTCGCGGGGGGCACAGATACGCAGTATTTT. Translated, it gives CASSVADFAGGTDTQYF.

The chain carries TRBV5-4 and TRBJ2-5; possibly TRBD1 for D (5 bases). This CDR3 spans 15 amino acids. V lost 0 bases and J lost 4, with 13 bases in between. Germline V gene lookup returns CDR1 SGHNT and CDR2 YYREEE (reference sequence). CDR3 nucleotides: TGTGCCAGCAGCTTGGAGGCAGGGTTGGGAGAGACCCAGTACTTC. It yields the protein CASSLEAGLGETQYF.

The chain uses TRBV11-1 and TRBJ2-2; D call uncertain. V was trimmed by 1 base and J by 4 bases, leaving 10 bases between them. Looked up from germline, CDR1 is SGHAT and CDR2 is FQDESV (reference sequence). The CDR3 is 15 amino acids. CDR3 in amino acids: CASSLEQYATGELFF. The CDR3 DNA follows: TGTGCCAGCAGCTTAGAGCAGTACGCCACCGGGGAGCTGTTTTTT. The full variable domain, rest sourced from reference TRBV11-1 and TRBJ2-2, is EAEVAQSPRYKITEKSQAVAFWCDPISGHATLYWYRQILGQGPELLVQFQDESVVDDSQLPKDRFSAERLKGVDSTLKIQPAELGDSAMYLCASSLEQYATGELFFGEGSRLTVL.

This rearrangement joins TRBV28 to TRBJ2-5; 7 nucleotides line up with TRBD1. The DNA matches TRBJ2-7 better at its end, which makes the J call doubtful. The germline V gene has CDR1 MDHEN and CDR2 SYDVKM. This CDR3 region has 14 residues. The CDR3 DNA follows: TGTGCCAGCAGACCACCAGGGACAGCTTACGAGCAGTACTTC. Translation: CASRPPGTAYEQYF.

The genes are TRBV19 and TRBJ2-5; D remains unclear. V lost 5 bases to trimming and J lost 1 base, with 8 bases between them. The CDR3 runs to 13 residues. CDR1 is LNHDA, CDR2 SQIVND, per germline (reference sequence). The CDR3 protein is CASSRASQETQYF. In DNA form, the CDR3 reads TGTGCCAGTAGTCGTGCCAGCCAAGAGACCCAGTACTTC.

The V call is TRBV5-1, the J call TRBJ2-7, with 7 bases fitting TRBD1. This CDR3 comprises 14 residues. Germline trimming cut 2 bases from V and 3 bases from J; bases unmatched to any gene: 5. The germline gives CDR1 SGHRS, CDR2 YFSETQ. The CDR3 protein is CASSFRTGFYEQYF. The CDR3 DNA reads TGCGCCAGCAGCTTCCGGACAGGATTCTACGAGCAGTACTTC.

This chain links TRBV6-5 with TRBJ1-1; D remains ambiguous. Germline CDR1 is MNHEY and CDR2 is SVGAGI. This CDR3 is 15 amino acids long. Trimming stripped 4 bases from V and 7 bases from J, with 19 bases between. CDR3 residues: CASSSTFLVLLEAFF. The CDR3, as DNA: TGTGCCAGCAGTTCCACCTTCCTGGTTCTCCTTGAAGCTTTCTTT.

This chain connects TRBV14 to TRBJ1-6; D not resolved. Germline V gives CDR1 SGHDN, CDR2 FVKESK. The CDR3 length is 15 residues. V was pared by 2 bases and J by 9 bases, with 14 bases between. CDR3 DNA sequence: TGTGCCAGCAGCCAAACTAGCGGAGGGAGTTCACCCCTCCACTTT. This codes for CASSQTSGGSSPLHF.

V and J are TRBV2 and TRBJ2-2, with 15 bases that match TRBD2. CDR1 is SNHLY, CDR2 FYNNEI, per germline. CDR3 length: 16 residues. The V and J ends lost 6 bases and 5 bases, in that order; junction bases with no gene match: 4. The CDR3 is CASRVGLAGGTGELFF. The CDR3 DNA follows: TGTGCCAGCAGAGTCGGACTAGCGGGGGGGACCGGGGAGCTGTTTTTT.

J is TRBJ1-3 and V is TRBV5-6; 8 nucleotides agree with TRBD1. The CDR3 runs 15 residues. With 2 bases clipped from V and 0 bases from J, the junction kept 1 base outside the gene matches. Germline CDR1 SGHDT, CDR2 YYEEEE. The CDR3 DNA is TGTGCCAGCAGCTTCGGGACAGGCTCTGGAAACACCATATATTTT. Its translation is CASSFGTGSGNTIYF.

This chain links TRBV10-3 with TRBJ1-6; D uncertain. CDR3 length: 14 residues. Germline-derived CDR1 and CDR2 are ENHRY and SYGVKD. V lost 4 bases and J 14 bases, leaving 18 bases between the germline ends. CDR3 loop: CAISVSGSSHTLHF. CDR3 bases: TGTGCCATCAGTGTGTCGGGGTCGAGTCACACCCTCCACTTT.

This chain connects TRBV5-4 to TRBJ2-3; 15 nucleotides line up with TRBD2. CDR1 SGHNT and CDR2 YYREEE come from the germline V gene (reference sequence). There are 15 residues in the CDR3. Losses at the gene ends were 4 bases for V and 5 bases for J; bases not matched to a gene: 2. The CDR3 sequence is CASSLGLAGGDTQYF. CDR3 DNA: TGTGCCAGCAGCCTGGGACTAGCGGGGGGAGATACGCAGTATTTT.

The V gene is TRBV30, the J gene TRBJ1-1; the match to TRBD1 covers 11 bases. The CDR3 is 14 residues long. Germline CDR1 is GTSNPN and CDR2 is SVGIG (reference sequence). CDR3 loop: CAVTPGTGGTEAFF. The DNA of the CDR3 is TGTGCTGTGACTCCCGGGACAGGGGGCACTGAAGCTTTCTTT.

V and J are TRBV6-6 and TRBJ1-2; 9 bases map to TRBD1. This CDR3 region has 13 residues. Germline V CDR1 and CDR2: MNHNY, SVGAGI (reference sequence). After removal of 4 bases from V and 8 bases from J, the junction contained 5 bases not matched to a gene. For the CDR3, the DNA is TGTGCCAGCAGTTTTTCCGGGACAGGGGGCTACACCTTC. It encodes CASSFSGTGGYTF.

The chain employs TRBV5-1 and TRBJ2-3; perhaps TRBD1 as D (5 bases). CDR1 and CDR2 from the germline V gene are SGHRS and YFSETQ. The CDR3 length is 15 residues. V shed 1 base and J shed 0 bases, with 9 bases lying between them. The CDR3: CASSLSGPSTDTQYF. In nucleotides, the CDR3 is TGCGCCAGCAGCTTGTCAGGGCCTAGCACAGATACGCAGTATTTT. The full variable domain, completed using reference TRBV5-1 and TRBJ2-3, is KAGVTQTPRYLIKTRGQQVTLSCSPISGHRSVSWYQQTPGQGLQFLFEYFSETQRNKGNFPGRFSGRQFSNSRSEMNVSTLELGDSALYLCASSLSGPSTDTQYFGPGTRLTVL.